This T cell receptor (beta chain) comes out of a study of blood T cell repertoires in COVID-19. Looking at the study overall: The study drew acute and convalescent COVID-19 samples from the United States, Italy and Spain. PBMCs, B-cell-depleted T cells, or T cells were the source of the cDNA or gDNA that made up the material.

How the authors handled the data: Amplifying reference gene primers gave estimates of nucleated cell counts. This table comes from immunoSEQ multiplex PCR, and its TCRdb copy is limited to in-frame clones, with some not included. For V, J and clone size, that table is used; D and trimming come from the DNA. This sample carries 200,000 to 250,000 clones, 85% to 90% of them seen once, and the ten largest clones take more than 5.5%. The CDR3 totals 15 residues. CDR1 MNHEY and CDR2 SMNVEV come from the germline V gene (reference sequence). V dropped 8 bases and J dropped 2 bases, with 19 bases sitting between them.

The chain uses TRBV27 and TRBJ2-7; D is uncertain. This TCR was recovered from a man older than 75 with acute or convalescent COVID-19. Sequencing was done on a sample of peripheral blood. The CDR3 bases are TGTGCCAGCCGTACCGTACCCACTTCTCCCTACGAGCAGTACTTC. Its translation is CASRTVPTSPYEQYF.